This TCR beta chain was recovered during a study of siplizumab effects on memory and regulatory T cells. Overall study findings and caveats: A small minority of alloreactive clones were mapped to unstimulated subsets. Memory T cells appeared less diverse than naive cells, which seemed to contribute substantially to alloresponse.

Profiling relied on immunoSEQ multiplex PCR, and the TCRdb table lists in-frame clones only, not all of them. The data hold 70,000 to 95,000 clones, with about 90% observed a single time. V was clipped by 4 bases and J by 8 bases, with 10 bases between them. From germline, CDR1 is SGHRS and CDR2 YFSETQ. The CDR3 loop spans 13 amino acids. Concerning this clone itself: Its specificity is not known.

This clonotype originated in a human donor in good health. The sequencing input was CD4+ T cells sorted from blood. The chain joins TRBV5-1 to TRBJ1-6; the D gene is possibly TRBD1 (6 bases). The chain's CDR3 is CASSQRTDSPLHF. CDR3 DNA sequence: TGCGCCAGCAGCCAAAGGACAGATTCACCCCTCCACTTT.